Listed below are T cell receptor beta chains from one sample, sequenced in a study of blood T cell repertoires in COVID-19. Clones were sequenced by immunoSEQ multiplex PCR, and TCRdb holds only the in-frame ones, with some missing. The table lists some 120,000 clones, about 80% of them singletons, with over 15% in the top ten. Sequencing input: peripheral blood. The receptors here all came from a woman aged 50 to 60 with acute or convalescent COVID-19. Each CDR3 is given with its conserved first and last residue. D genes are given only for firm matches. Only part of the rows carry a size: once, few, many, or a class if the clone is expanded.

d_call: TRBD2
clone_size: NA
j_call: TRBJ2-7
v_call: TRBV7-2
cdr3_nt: TGTGCCAGCAGCTTATCAGCGGGGGGGTCCTACGAGCAGTACTTC
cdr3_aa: CASSLSAGGSYEQYF

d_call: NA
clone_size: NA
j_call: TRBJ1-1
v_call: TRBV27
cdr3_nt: TGTGCCAGCAGTTCGTTAAAGAGCACTGAAGCTTTCTTT
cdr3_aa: CASSSLKSTEAFF

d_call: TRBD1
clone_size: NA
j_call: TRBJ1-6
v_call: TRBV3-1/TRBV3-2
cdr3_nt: TGTGCCAGCAGCCTGTCAGGGACAGGAGCTTCACCCCTCCACTTT
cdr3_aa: CASSLSGTGASPLHF

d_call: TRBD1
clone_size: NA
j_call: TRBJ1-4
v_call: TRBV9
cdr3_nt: TGTGCCAGCAGCCTTCAGGGGGCGAATAATGAAAAACTGTTTTTT
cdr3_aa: CASSLQGANNEKLFF

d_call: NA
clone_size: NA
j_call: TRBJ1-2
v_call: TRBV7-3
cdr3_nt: TGTGCCAGCAGCTTAGGAACCGGGGATGGCTACACCTTC
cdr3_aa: CASSLGTGDGYTF

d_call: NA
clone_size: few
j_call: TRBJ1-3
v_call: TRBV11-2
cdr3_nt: TGTGCCAGCAGCTTAGGAGAATGGGGGGAATCCGGAAACACCATATATTTT
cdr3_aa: CASSLGEWGESGNTIYF

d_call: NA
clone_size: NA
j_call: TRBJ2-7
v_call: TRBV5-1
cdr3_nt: TGCGCCAGCAGCTCCTCGGGGATTGGCGAGCAGTACTTC
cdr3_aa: CASSSSGIGEQYF

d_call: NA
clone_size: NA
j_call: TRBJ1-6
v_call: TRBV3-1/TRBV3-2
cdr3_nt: TGTGCCAGCAGCCAATTATCAGGGGCGGCCTCCTATAATTCACCCCTCCACTTT
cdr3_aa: CASSQLSGAASYNSPLHF

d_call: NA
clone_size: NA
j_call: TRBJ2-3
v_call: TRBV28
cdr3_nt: TGTGCCACAGTCACAGATACGCAGTATTTT
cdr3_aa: CATVTDTQYF

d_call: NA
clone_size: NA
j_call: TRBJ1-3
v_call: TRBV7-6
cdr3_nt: TGTGCCAGCAGCCAGCCAGGGGTCGGAAACACCATATATTTT
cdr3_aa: CASSQPGVGNTIYF

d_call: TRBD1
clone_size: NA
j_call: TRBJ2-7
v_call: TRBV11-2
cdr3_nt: TGTGCCAGCAGCTTAGGGACAGGACGTGGGCAGTACTTC
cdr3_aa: CASSLGTGRGQYF

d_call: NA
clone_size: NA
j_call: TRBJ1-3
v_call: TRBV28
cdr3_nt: TGTGCCAGCAGTTTCCAGGGGACGAGAAACACCATATATTTT
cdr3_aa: CASSFQGTRNTIYF

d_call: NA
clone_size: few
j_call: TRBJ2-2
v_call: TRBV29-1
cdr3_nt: TGCAGCGTTGAAGGAGCGGGCCTGGGCACCGGGGAGCTGTTTTTT
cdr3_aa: CSVEGAGLGTGELFF

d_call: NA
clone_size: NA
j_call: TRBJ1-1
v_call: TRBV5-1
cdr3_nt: TGCGCCAGCAGGGAACAGGGTCTATTGAACACTGAAGCTTTCTTT
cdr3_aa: CASREQGLLNTEAFF

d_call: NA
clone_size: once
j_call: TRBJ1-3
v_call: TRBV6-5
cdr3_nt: TGTGCCAGCAGGGAGGACAGCGGCAACACCATATATTTT
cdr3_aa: CASREDSGNTIYF

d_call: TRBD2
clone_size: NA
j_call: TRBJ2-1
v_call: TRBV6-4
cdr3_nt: TGTGCCAGCAGTGACTTAGCGGGGGAGTACAATGAGCAGTTCTTC
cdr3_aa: CASSDLAGEYNEQFF

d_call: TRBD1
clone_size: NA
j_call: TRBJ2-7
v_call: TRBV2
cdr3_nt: TGTGCCAGCCGGACAGGGGGGGGCGAGCAGTACTTC
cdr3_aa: CASRTGGGEQYF